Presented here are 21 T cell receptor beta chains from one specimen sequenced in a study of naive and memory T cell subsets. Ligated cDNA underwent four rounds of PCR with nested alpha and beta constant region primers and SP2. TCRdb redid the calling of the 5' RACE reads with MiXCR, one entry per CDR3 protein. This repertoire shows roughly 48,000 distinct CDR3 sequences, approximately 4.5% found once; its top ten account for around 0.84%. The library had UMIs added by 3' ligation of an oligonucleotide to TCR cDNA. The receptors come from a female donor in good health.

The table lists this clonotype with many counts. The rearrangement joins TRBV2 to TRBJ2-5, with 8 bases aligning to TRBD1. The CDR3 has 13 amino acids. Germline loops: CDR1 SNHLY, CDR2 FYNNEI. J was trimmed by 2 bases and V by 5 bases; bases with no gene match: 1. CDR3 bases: TGTGCCAGCAGTCGACAGGGGCAAGAGACCCAGTACTTC. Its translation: CASSRQGQETQYF.

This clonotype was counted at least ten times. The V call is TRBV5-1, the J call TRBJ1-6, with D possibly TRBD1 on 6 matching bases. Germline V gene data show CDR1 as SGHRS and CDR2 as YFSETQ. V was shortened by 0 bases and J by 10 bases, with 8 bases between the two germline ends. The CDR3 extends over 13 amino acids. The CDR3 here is CASSLAGVSPLHF. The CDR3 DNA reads TGCGCCAGCAGCTTGGCAGGGGTCTCACCCCTCCACTTT.

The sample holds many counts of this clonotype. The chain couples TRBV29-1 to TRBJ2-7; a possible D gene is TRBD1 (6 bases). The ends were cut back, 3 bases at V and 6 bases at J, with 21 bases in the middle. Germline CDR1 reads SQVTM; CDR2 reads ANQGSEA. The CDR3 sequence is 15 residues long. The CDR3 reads CSVERGTGKYSEQYF. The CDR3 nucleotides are TGCAGCGTTGAGAGGGGAACAGGGAAGTATAGCGAGCAGTACTTC.

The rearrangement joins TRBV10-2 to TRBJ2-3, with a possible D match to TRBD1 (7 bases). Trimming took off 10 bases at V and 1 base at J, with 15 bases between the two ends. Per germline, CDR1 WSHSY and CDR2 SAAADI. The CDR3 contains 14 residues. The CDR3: CATRDSGRTDTQYF. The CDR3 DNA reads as TGCGCCACCAGGGACAGCGGGCGCACAGATACGCAGTATTTT.

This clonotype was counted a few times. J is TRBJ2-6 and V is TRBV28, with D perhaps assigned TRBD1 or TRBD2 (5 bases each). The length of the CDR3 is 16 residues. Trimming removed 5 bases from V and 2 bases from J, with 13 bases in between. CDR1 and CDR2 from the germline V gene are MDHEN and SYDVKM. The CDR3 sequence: CASSIAEGTGANVLTF. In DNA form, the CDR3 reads TGTGCCAGCAGTATTGCTGAGGGGACTGGGGCCAACGTCCTGACTTTC.

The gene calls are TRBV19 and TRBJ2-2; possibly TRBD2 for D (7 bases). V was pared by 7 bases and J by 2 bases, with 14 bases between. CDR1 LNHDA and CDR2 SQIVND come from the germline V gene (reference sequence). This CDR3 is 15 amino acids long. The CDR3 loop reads CASTRGDINTGELFF. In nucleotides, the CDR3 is TGTGCCAGTACTCGGGGGGACATTAACACCGGGGAGCTGTTTTTT. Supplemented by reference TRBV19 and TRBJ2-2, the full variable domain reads DGGITQSPKYLFRKEGQNVTLSCEQNLNHDAMYWYRQDPGQGLRLIYYSQIVNDFQKGDIAEGYSVSREKKESFPLTVTSAQKNPTAFYLCASTRGDINTGELFFGEGSRLTVL.

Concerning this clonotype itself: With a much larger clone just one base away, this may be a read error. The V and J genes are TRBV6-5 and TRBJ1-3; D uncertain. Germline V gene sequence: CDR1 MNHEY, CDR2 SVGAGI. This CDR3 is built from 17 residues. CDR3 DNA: TGTGCCAGCAGTTACGGTAGGAATCGTCGATCTGGAAGCACCATATATTTT. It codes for CASSYGRNRRSGSTIYF.

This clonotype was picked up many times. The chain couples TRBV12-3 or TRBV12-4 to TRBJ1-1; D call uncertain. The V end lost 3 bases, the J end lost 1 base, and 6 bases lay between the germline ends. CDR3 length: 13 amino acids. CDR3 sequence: CASSFSQNTEAFF. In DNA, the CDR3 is TGTGCCAGCAGTTTTTCCCAGAACACTGAAGCTTTCTTT.

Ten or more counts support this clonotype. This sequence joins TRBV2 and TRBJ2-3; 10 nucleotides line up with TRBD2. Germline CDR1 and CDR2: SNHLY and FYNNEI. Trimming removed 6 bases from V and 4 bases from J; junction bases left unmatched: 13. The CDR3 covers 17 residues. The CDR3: CASSDPKLAGDADTQYF. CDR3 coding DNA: TGTGCCAGCAGCGACCCGAAGCTAGCGGGAGATGCAGATACGCAGTATTTT.

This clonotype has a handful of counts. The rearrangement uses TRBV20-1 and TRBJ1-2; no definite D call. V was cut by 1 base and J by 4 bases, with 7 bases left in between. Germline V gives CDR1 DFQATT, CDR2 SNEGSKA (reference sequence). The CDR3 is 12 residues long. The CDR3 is CSARGRFYGYTF. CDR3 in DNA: TGCAGTGCTAGAGGCAGGTTCTATGGCTACACCTTC.

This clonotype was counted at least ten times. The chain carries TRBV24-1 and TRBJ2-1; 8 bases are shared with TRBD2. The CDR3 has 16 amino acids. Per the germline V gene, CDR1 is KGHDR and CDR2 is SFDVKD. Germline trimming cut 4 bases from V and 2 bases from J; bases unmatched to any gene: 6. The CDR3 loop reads CATSDPTSGAYNEQFF. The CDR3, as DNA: TGTGCCACCAGTGACCCAACTAGCGGCGCCTACAATGAGCAGTTCTTC.

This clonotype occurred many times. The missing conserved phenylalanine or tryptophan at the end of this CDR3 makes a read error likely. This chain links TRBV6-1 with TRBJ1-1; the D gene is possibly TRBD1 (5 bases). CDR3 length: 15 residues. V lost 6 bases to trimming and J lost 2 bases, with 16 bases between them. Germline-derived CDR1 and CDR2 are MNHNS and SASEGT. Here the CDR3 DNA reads TGTGCCAGCAGACTACACCGGGACGGAAACACTGAAGCTTTCCTT. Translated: CASRLHRDGNTEAFL.

CDR3 DNA sequence: TGTGCCAGCTCACCGGACAGTTCCTACGAGCAGTACTTC. Translated: CASSPDSSYEQYF. The chain employs TRBV18 and TRBJ2-7, with TRBD1 as a possible D gene (6 bases). This CDR3 has 13 amino acids. CDR1 is KGHSH and CDR2 is LQKENI in the germline V gene. The germline V and J ends were trimmed by 3 bases and 1 base, with 7 bases remaining between them.

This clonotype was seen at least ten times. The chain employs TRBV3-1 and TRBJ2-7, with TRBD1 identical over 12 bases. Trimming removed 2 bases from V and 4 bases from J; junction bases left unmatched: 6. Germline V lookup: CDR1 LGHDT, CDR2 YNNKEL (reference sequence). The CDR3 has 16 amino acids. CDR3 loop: CASSQTGTGGRYEQYF. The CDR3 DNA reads TGTGCCAGCAGCCAAACCGGGACAGGGGGCCGGTACGAGCAGTACTTC.

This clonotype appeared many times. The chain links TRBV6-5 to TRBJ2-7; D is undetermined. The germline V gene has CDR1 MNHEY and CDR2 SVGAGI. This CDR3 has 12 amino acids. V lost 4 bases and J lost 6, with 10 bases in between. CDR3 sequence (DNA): TGTGCCAGCAGTTCCGGCCCCCTCGAGCAGTACTTC. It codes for CASSSGPLEQYF.

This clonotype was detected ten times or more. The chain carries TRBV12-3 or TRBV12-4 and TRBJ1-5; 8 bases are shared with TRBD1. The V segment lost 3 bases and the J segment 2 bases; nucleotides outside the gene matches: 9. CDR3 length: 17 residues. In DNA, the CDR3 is TGTGCCAGCAGTTTGTCCCCGACAGGGGACGGCAATCAGCCCCAGCATTTT. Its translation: CASSLSPTGDGNQPQHF.

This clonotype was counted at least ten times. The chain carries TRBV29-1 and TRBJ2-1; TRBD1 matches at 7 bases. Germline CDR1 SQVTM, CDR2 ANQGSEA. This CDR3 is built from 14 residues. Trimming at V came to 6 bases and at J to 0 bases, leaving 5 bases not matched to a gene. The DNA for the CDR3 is TGCAGCGTGATGACAGGGAGCTCCTACAATGAGCAGTTCTTC. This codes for CSVMTGSSYNEQFF.

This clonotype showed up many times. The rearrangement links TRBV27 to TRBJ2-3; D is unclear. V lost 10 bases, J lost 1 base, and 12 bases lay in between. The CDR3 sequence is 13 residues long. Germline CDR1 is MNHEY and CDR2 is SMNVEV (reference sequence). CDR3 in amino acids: CAIQPAGTDTQYF. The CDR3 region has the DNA TGTGCCATCCAACCCGCGGGCACAGATACGCAGTATTTT.

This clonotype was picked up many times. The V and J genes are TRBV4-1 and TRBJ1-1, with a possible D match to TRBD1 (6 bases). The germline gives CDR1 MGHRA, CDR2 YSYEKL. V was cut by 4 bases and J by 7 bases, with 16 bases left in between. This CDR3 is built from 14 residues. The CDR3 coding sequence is TGCGCCAGCAGCCCACAGGCGGGGGGCCGTGAAGCTTTCTTT. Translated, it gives CASSPQAGGREAFF.

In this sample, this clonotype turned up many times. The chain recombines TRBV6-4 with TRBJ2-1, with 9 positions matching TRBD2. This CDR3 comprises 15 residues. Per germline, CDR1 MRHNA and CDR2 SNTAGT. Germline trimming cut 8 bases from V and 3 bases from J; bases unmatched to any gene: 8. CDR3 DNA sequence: TGTGCCAGCGGCAAACTAGCGGGCCTCTACAATGAGCAGTTCTTC. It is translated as CASGKLAGLYNEQFF.

The CDR3 sequence is CASSGGPGWVYEQYF. In nucleotides, the CDR3 is TGTGCCAGCAGCGGCGGCCCGGGCTGGGTGTACGAGCAGTACTTC. The chain recombines TRBV7-9 with TRBJ2-7; D is undetermined. CDR1 SEHNR and CDR2 FQNEAQ come from the germline V gene (reference sequence). This CDR3 comprises 15 residues. Trimming removed 5 bases from V and 4 bases from J, with 18 bases in between.